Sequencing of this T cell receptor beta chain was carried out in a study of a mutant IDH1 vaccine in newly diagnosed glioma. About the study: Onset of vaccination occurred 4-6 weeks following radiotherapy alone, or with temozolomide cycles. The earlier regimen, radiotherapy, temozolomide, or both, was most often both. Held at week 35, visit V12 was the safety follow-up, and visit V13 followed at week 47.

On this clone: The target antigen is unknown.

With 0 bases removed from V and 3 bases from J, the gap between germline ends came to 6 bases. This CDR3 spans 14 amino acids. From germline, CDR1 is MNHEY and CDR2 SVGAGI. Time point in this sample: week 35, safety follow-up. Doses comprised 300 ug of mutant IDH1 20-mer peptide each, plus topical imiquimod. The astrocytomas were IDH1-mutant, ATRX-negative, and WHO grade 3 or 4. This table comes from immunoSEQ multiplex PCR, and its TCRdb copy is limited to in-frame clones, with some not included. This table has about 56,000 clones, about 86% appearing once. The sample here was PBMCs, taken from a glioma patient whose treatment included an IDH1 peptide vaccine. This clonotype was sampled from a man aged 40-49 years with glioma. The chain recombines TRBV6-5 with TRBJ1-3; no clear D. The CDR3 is CASSYSTSGNTIYF. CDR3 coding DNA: TGTGCCAGCAGTTACTCTACGAGTGGAAACACCATATATTTT.